The clone carrying this TCR beta chain was recorded many times. The antigen is undetermined. This CDR3 spans 12 amino acids. CDR1 is SQVTM and CDR2 is ANQGSEA in the germline V gene. V lost 1 base and J lost 5, with 9 bases in between. This sample is drawn from a study of neurological immune-mediated disorders. Time point given: longitudinal time-point 3. General study points: Sharing of CDR3 amino acid sequences among expanded clones across subjects was absent, suggesting private repertoires in all groups.

A single run covered 15-18 subjects with over 190 million TCR-beta sequences. TCRdb reanalysed the 5' RACE reads using MiXCR and keeps one entry per CDR3 protein. The table includes fewer than 85,000 distinct CDR3 sequences, around 4% detected once. This clonotype was sampled from an older woman with multiple sclerosis. The rearrangement uses TRBV29-1 and TRBJ2-7; D not resolved. Sequenced material: PBMCs. CDR3 sequence: CSVEVGRNEQYF. CDR3 nucleotide sequence: TGCAGCGTTGAAGTCGGCAGGAACGAGCAGTACTTC.